Below, 9 T cell receptor beta chains from the same sample are listed, as sequenced in a study of CD8 T cells in Susac syndrome. RNA totalling about 0.45 to 1 ug underwent reverse transcription with random hexamers. In TCRdb, the immunoSEQ multiplex PCR reads were re-called with MiXCR into one record per CDR3 protein. Of more than 95,000 distinct CDR3 sequences detected, 90% to 95% appear once; the ten largest clones hold approximately 0.097%. Sequencing used CD4+ T cells from PBMCs. These receptors were obtained from a human donor with multiple sclerosis.

The chain joins TRBV2 to TRBJ1-1; unclear D gene. Germline values: CDR1 SNHLY, CDR2 FYNNEI. The length of the CDR3 is 11 residues. V was pared by 6 bases and J by 10 bases, with 12 bases between. This chain's CDR3 is CASRVTLGAFF. In nucleotides, the CDR3 is TGTGCCAGCAGAGTGACCTTGGGAGCTTTCTTT.

The chain recombines TRBV7-6 with TRBJ1-1; D not resolved. The CDR3 loop spans 15 amino acids. Trimming took 0 bases from V and 1 from J, leaving 9 bases between them. The germline CDR1 and CDR2 sequences are SGHVS and FNYEAQ. The CDR3 region is CASSLALEGNTEAFF. The CDR3 DNA is TGTGCCAGCAGCTTAGCGCTCGAGGGGAACACTGAAGCTTTCTTT.

This clonotype was seen just once. The V and J genes are TRBV12-3 or TRBV12-4 and TRBJ1-2; 9 positions agree with TRBD1. This CDR3 spans 13 amino acids. V gave up 5 bases and J gave up 8 bases; unmatched junction bases: 6. The CDR3 sequence is CASSERTGGGYTF. CDR3 in DNA: TGTGCCAGCAGTGAACGCACAGGGGGCGGCTACACCTTC.

V gene TRBV6-6 combines with J gene TRBJ1-2; D gene unclear. This CDR3 region has 14 residues. Looked up from germline, CDR1 is MNHNY and CDR2 is SVGAGI (reference sequence). The V and J ends lost 2 bases and 6 bases respectively, with 13 bases between them. The CDR3 protein is CASSYRESGDGYTF. CDR3 DNA sequence: TGTGCCAGCAGTTACAGGGAGAGTGGAGATGGCTACACCTTC.

The rearrangement uses TRBV7-8 and TRBJ1-1; D not resolved. The length of the CDR3 is 15 residues. Germline V gives CDR1 SGHVS, CDR2 FQNEAQ. Trimming removed 5 bases from V and 2 bases from J, with 15 bases in between. CDR3 nucleotides: TGTGCCAGCAGCCACGGAGGACGGAGAAACACTGAAGCTTTCTTT. This sequence encodes CASSHGGRRNTEAFF.

The chain couples TRBV12-3 or TRBV12-4 to TRBJ2-1; TRBD2 aligns across 11 bases. The J segment lost 6 bases and the V segment lost 7 bases, leaving 8 bases of the junction unmatched. The CDR3 has 15 amino acids. CDR3 nucleotides: TGTGCCAGCACCGTAGCGGGGGGGCCCTTCAATGAGCAGTTCTTC. Its protein is CASTVAGGPFNEQFF.

The genes are TRBV7-9 and TRBJ2-1, with D perhaps matching TRBD2 (5 bases). The germline V gene encodes CDR1 SEHNR and CDR2 FQNEAQ (reference sequence). This CDR3 region has 12 residues. V lost 5 bases and J lost 7, with 9 bases in between. The CDR3 DNA is TGTGCCAGCAGCCGGACTGAAAATGAGCAGTTCTTC. Amino acid sequence: CASSRTENEQFF.

The chain links TRBV30 to TRBJ1-2; tentatively, D is TRBD1 (5 bases). This CDR3 contains 16 residues. Germline lookup yields CDR1 GTSNPN and CDR2 SVGIG (reference sequence). V was pared by 4 bases and J by 6 bases, with 24 bases between. The CDR3 loop reads CAWNKVRVRDGHGYTF. The CDR3, as DNA: TGTGCCTGGAACAAGGTTAGGGTCAGGGACGGTCATGGCTACACCTTC.

The gene calls are TRBV6-5 and TRBJ2-3; the match to TRBD1 covers 9 bases. With V trimmed by 6 bases and J by 9 bases, 13 bases remained unmatched. Germline V gene data show CDR1 as MNHEY and CDR2 as SVGAGI. CDR3 size: 15 residues. Here the CDR3 reads CASRPRGTGMRTQYF. The CDR3 DNA reads as TGTGCCAGCAGGCCACGTGGGACAGGGATGAGGACGCAGTATTTT.